Included here is one T cell receptor (beta chain) sequence, with context. Its antigen is unknown. With the 5' RACE reads reprocessed, TCRdb shows one record per CDR3 protein and no DNA. The table lists some 500,000 distinct CDR3 sequences. This record comes from a study of T cells expressing NK-cell markers. Study details: Underlying the TCR beta repertoires were sorted CD3+CD56+NKG2C+, CD3+CD56+NKG2C- and CD3+CD56-NKG2C+ T cells.

Findings and limits, study-wide: Expanded NKG2C+ T cell clones had unclear HCMV specificity. Dominant NKG2C+ clonotypes accounted for roughly 1.0-7.0% of CD8+ T cells in more than 5 donors.

Germline V CDR1 and CDR2: MGHRA, YSYEKL. The CDR3 contains 16 residues. This chain links TRBV4-1 with TRBJ2-3; TCRdb's D call, TRBD2, is unchecked because there is no DNA. The sequencing input was blood T cells: a sorted CD56 or NKG2C T cell subset, CD4+ or CD8+ T cells, or bulk PBMC T cells (not recorded which). This TCR was recovered from a woman aged 45 to 65 in good health. The CDR3 loop reads CASSLPGLAGGDTQYF.